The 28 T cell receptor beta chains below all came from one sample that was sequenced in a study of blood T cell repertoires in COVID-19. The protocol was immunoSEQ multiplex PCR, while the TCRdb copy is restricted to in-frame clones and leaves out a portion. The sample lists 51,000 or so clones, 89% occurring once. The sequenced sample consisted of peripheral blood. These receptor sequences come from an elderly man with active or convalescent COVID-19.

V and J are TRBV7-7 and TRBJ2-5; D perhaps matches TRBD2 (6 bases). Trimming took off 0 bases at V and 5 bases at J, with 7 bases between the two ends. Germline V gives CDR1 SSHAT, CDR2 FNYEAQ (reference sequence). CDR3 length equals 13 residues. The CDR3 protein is CASSLAGTETQYF. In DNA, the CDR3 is TGTGCCAGCAGCTTAGCTGGGACTGAGACCCAGTACTTC. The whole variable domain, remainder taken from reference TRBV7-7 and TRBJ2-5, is GAGVSQSPRYKVTKRGQDVTLRCDPISSHATLYWYQQALGQGPEFLTYFNYEAQPDKSGLPSDRFSAERPEGSISTLTIQRTEQRDSAMYRCASSLAGTETQYFGPGTRLLVL.

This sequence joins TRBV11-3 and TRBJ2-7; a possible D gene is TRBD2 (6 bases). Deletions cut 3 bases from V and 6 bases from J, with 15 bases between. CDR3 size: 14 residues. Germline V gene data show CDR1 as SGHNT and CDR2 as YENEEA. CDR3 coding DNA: TGTGCCAGCAGCTTGGGAGCGGAGGGCAGCGAGCAGTACTTC. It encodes CASSLGAEGSEQYF.

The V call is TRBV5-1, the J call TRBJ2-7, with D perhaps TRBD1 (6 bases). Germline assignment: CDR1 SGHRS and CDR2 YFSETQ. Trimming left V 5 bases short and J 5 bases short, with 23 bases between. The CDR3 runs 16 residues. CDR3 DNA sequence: TGCGCCAGCAGACCTACCCCAGGACAGACCCCGCACGAGCAGTACTTC. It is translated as CASRPTPGQTPHEQYF.

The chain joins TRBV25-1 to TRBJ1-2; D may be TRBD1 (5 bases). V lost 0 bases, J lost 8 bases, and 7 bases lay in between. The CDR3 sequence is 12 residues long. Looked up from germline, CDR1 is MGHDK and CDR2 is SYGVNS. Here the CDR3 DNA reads TGTGCCAGCAGTGAATATGGGGCAGGCTACACCTTC. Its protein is CASSEYGAGYTF.

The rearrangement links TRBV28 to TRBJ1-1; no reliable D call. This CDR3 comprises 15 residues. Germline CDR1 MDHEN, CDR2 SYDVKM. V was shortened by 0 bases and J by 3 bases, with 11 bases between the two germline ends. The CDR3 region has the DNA TGTGCCAGCAGTTTATGGAGAGGGAGGGACACTGAAGCTTTCTTT. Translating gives CASSLWRGRDTEAFF.

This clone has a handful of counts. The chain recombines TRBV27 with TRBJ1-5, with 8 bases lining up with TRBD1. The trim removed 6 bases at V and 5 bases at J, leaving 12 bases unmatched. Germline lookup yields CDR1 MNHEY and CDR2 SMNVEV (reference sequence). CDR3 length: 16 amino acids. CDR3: CASSTGRTGTHQPQHF. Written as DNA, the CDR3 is TGTGCCAGCAGCACCGGAAGGACAGGGACCCATCAGCCCCAGCATTTT.

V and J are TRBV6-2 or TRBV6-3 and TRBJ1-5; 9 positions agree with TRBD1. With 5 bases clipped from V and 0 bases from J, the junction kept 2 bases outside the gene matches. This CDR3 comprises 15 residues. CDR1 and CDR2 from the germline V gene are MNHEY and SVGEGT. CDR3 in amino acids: CASSRQGDSNQPQHF. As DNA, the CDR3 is TGTGCCAGCAGTCGACAGGGGGATAGCAATCAGCCCCAGCATTTT.

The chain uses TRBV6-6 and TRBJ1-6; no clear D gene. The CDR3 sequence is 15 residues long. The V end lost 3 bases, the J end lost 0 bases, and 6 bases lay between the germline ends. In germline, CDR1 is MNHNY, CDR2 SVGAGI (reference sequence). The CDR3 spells CASSYISSYNSPLHF. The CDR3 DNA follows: TGTGCCAGCAGTTATATCAGCTCCTATAATTCACCCCTCCACTTT.

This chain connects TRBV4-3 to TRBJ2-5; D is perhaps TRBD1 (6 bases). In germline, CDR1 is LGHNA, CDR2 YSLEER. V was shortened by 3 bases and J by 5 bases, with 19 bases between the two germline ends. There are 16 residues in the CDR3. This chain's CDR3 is CASSQIQGAGGETQYF. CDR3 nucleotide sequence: TGCGCCAGCAGCCAGATACAGGGTGCGGGTGGTGAGACCCAGTACTTC.

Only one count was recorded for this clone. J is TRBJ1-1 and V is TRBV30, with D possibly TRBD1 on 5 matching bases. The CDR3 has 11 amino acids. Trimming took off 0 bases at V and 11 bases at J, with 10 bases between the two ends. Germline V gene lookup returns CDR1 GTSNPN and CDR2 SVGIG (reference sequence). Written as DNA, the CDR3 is TGTGCCTGGAGTGTGGGGGGAAGGGCTTTCTTT. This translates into CAWSVGGRAFF.

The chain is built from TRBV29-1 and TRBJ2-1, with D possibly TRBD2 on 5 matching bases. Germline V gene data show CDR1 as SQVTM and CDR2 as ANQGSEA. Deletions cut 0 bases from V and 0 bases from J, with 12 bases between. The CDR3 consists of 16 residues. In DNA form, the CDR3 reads TGCAGCGTTGAAGATGAGCGGCGAAGCTCCTACAATGAGCAGTTCTTC. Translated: CSVEDERRSSYNEQFF.

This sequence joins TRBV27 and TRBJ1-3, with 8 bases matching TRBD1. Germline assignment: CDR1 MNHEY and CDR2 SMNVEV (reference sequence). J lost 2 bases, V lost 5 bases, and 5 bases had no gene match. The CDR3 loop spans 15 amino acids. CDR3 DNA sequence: TGTGCCAGCAGTGCGACAGGGGTGACTGGAAACACCATATATTTT. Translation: CASSATGVTGNTIYF.

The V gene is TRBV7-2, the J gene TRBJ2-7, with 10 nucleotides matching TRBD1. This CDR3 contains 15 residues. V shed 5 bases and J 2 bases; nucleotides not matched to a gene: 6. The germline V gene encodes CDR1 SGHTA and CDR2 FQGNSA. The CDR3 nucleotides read TGTGCCAGCAGCCCCGCCGGGACAGGGGCCTACGAGCAGTACTTC. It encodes CASSPAGTGAYEQYF.

The CDR3, as DNA: TGTGCCAGCAGCCCCCAGGGACTAGCGGGAGGGTTCATAGACATTCAGTACTTC. It is translated as CASSPQGLAGGFIDIQYF. This chain links TRBV3-1 (or the pseudogene TRBV3-2) with TRBJ2-4; 16 nucleotides align to TRBD2. Per germline, CDR1 LGHDT and CDR2 YNNKEL (reference sequence). CDR3 length equals 18 residues. Trimming at V came to 4 bases and at J to 8 bases, leaving 11 bases not matched to a gene.

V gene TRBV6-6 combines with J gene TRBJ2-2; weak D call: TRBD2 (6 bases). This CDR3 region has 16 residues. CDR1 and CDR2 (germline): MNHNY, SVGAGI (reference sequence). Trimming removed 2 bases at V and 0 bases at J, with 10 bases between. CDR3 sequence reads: CASSYNTGANTGELFF. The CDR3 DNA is TGTGCCAGCAGTTACAACACGGGGGCGAACACCGGGGAGCTGTTTTTT.

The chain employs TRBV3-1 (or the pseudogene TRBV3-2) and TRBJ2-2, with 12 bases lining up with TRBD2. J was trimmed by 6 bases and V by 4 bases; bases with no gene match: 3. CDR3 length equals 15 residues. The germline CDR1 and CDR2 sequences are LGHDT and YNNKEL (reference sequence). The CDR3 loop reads CASSRRLAGAGELFF. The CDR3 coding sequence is TGTGCCAGCAGCCGAAGACTAGCGGGAGCCGGGGAGCTGTTTTTT.

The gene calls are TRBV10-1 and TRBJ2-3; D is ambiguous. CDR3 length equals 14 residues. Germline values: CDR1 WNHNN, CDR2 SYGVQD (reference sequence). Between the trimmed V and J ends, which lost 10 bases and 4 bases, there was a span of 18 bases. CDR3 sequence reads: CATSGPPIPDTQYF. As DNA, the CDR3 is TGCGCCACTTCTGGGCCACCCATACCAGATACGCAGTATTTT.

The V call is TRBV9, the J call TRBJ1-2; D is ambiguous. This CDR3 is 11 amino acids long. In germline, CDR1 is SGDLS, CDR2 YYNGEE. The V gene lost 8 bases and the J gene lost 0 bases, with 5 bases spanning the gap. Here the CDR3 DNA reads TGTGCCAGTTCTTCTAACTATGGCTACACCTTC. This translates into CASSSNYGYTF.

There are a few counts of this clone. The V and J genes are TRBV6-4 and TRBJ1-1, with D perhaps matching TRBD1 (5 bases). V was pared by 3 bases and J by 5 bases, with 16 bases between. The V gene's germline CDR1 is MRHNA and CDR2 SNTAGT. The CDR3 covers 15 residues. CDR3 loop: CASSDSNGGETEAFF. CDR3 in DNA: TGTGCCAGCAGTGATAGTAACGGGGGGGAAACTGAAGCTTTCTTT.

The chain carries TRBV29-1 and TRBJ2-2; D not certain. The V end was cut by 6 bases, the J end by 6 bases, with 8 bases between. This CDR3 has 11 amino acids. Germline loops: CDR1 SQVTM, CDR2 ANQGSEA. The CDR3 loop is CSVASSGELFF. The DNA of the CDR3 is TGCAGCGTGGCCTCGTCCGGGGAGCTGTTTTTT.

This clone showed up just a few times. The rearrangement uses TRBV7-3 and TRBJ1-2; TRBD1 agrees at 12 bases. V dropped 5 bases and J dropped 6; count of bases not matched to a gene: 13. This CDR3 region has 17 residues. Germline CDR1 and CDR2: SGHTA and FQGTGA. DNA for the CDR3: TGTGCCAGCAGCCCCCAACCTCCGGGACAGGGGGCGCATGGCTACACCTTC. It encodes CASSPQPPGQGAHGYTF.

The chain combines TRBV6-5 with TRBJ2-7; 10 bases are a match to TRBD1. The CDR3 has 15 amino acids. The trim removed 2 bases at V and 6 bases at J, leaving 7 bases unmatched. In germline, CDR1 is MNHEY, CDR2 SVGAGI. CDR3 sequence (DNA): TGTGCCAGCAGTTACGTCGGGACAGGGGTCCCCGAGCAGTACTTC. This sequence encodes CASSYVGTGVPEQYF.

CDR3 nucleotide sequence: TGTGCCAGCAGTTACTCTACTAGAGGGCTTAGCTATGGCTACACCTTC. Its translation is CASSYSTRGLSYGYTF. The V and J genes are TRBV6-2 or TRBV6-3 and TRBJ1-2; no definite D call. V gave up 0 bases and J gave up 4 bases, with 15 bases separating them. Looked up from germline, CDR1 is MNHEY and CDR2 is SVGEGT. This CDR3 comprises 16 residues.

The CDR3: CASSPERLECNQPQHF. The CDR3 DNA reads as TGTGCCAGCAGTCCGGAAAGACTCGAGTGCAATCAGCCCCAGCATTTT. This sequence joins TRBV21-1 and TRBJ1-5. TRBV21-1 is a known pseudogene. The length of the CDR3 is 16 residues.

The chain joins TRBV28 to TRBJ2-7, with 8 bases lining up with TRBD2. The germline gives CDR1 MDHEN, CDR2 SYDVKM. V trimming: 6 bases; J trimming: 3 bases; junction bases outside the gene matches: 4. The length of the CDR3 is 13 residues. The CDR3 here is CASRLAGNYEQYF. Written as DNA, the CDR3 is TGTGCCAGCAGGCTAGCGGGTAACTACGAGCAGTACTTC.

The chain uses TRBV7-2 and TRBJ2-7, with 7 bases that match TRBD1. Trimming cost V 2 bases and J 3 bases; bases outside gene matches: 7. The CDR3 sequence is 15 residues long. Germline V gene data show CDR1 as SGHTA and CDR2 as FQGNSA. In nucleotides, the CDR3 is TGTGCCAGCAGCTTAAGTGAGACAGGGATCTACGAGCAGTACTTC. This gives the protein CASSLSETGIYEQYF.

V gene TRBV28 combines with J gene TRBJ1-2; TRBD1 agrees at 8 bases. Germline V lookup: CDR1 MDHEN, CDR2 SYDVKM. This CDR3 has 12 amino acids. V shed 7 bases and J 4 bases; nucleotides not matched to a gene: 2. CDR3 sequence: CASTGTGYGYTF. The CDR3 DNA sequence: TGTGCCAGCACCGGGACAGGCTATGGCTACACCTTC.

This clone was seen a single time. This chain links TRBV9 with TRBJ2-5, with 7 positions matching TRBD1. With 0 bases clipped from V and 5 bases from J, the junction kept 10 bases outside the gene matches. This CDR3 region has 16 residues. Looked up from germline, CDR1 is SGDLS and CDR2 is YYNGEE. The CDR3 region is CASSVEVGQEWETQYF. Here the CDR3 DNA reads TGTGCCAGCAGCGTAGAGGTAGGACAGGAGTGGGAGACCCAGTACTTC.